These 21 T cell receptor beta chains originate from one sample sequenced in a study of blood T cell repertoires in COVID-19 (dated by TCRdb to about 2020). Library generation was performed with the immunoSEQ multiplex PCR assay. TCRdb provides this immuneACCESS table in a form limited to in-frame rearrangements. Some clones are lacking; in checked studies, under half of them reflect an unresolved V gene, and why the rest are absent is not known. Counted in this sample were 300,000 to 350,000 clones; 87% of them appeared once. 8.5% to 10% of the sample lies in the top ten. Sequencing was carried out using PBMCs or T cells enriched from blood (not recorded which). Every receptor here comes from a woman younger than 30 who had recovered from COVID-19.

This clone was seen just once. The V gene is TRBV28, the J gene TRBJ2-3; weak D call: TRBD1 (6 bases). This CDR3 spans 17 amino acids. V lost 5 bases to trimming and J lost 6 bases, with 24 bases between them. Germline CDR1 MDHEN, CDR2 SYDVKM. Here the CDR3 reads CASSRFDLGATSDTQYF. In DNA, the CDR3 is TGTGCCAGCAGTAGGTTTGATCTGGGGGCGACCTCGGATACGCAGTATTTT.

J is TRBJ2-5 and V is TRBV14; no clear D gene. V lost 0 bases, J lost 1 base, and 6 bases lay in between. This CDR3 is 14 amino acids long. CDR1 is SGHDN, CDR2 FVKESK, per germline. CDR3 nucleotide sequence: TGTGCCAGCAGCCAAGACGTCCGCCAAGAGACCCAGTACTTC. It encodes CASSQDVRQETQYF.

Note on this clone: The identical CDR3 is also encoded by other nucleotide sequences in the sample. The CDR3 reads CASSGQGNSYGYTF. The CDR3 DNA reads as TGCGCCAGCAGCGGACAGGGAAATAGCTATGGCTACACCTTC. The V and J genes are TRBV5-1 and TRBJ1-2, with 8 positions matching TRBD1. Germline-derived CDR1 and CDR2 are SGHRS and YFSETQ. The CDR3 has 14 residues. The ends lost 4 bases at V and 4 bases at J; junction bases unmatched: 6.

V usage is TRBV27 and J usage is TRBJ2-1; tentatively, D is TRBD2 (6 bases). V was pared by 2 bases and J by 9 bases, with 23 bases between. Germline CDR1 and CDR2: MNHEY and SMNVEV (reference sequence). This CDR3 has 17 amino acids. For the CDR3, the DNA is TGTGCCAGCAGTTTACTTCGGGGAGGCCAGAGGGGTCTTGAGCAGTTCTTC. This translates into CASSLLRGGQRGLEQFF.

The rearrangement joins TRBV27 to TRBJ2-7; D remains ambiguous. The CDR3 sequence is 16 residues long. V lost 6 bases and J 1 base, leaving 19 bases between the germline ends. From germline, CDR1 is MNHEY and CDR2 SMNVEV (reference sequence). Written as DNA, the CDR3 is TGTGCCAGCAGCCTATATGATCCCGCCATATCCTACGAGCAGTACTTC. Its protein is CASSLYDPAISYEQYF.

The CDR3 reads CASSFPASTYGYTF. DNA for the CDR3: TGTGCCAGTAGTTTTCCAGCGTCAACGTATGGCTACACCTTC. The chain recombines TRBV19 with TRBJ1-2; D unclear. V lost 5 bases and J 5 bases, leaving 15 bases between the germline ends. CDR3 length: 14 amino acids. Germline lookup yields CDR1 LNHDA and CDR2 SQIVND (reference sequence). Using reference TRBV19 and TRBJ1-2 for the parts outside the CDR3, the full variable domain is DGGITQSPKYLFRKEGQNVTLSCEQNLNHDAMYWYRQDPGQGLRLIYYSQIVNDFQKGDIAEGYSVSREKKESFPLTVTSAQKNPTAFYLCASSFPASTYGYTFGSGTRLTVV.

V is TRBV7-2 and J is TRBJ1-2; weak D call: TRBD1 (6 bases). Germline V gives CDR1 SGHTA, CDR2 FQGNSA. The V gene lost 6 bases and the J gene lost 5 bases, with 16 bases spanning the gap. CDR3 length equals 14 residues. The CDR3 loop reads CASRISWGPYGYTF. CDR3 nucleotide sequence: TGTGCCAGCAGAATTTCCTGGGGGCCTTATGGCTACACCTTC.

The gene calls are TRBV5-1 and TRBJ1-3; no clear D. The V and J ends lost 0 bases and 0 bases respectively, with 7 bases between them. The germline V gene encodes CDR1 SGHRS and CDR2 YFSETQ. The CDR3 totals 15 residues. The CDR3 sequence is CASSLGSGSGNTIYF. The CDR3 DNA sequence: TGCGCCAGCAGCTTGGGGTCAGGCTCTGGAAACACCATATATTTT.

Notes on this clone: A much larger clonotype is one base distant, so this may be a read error. This same CDR3 is encoded by further DNA sequences in the sample. The chain carries TRBV2 and TRBJ2-7; TRBD1 is a possible D gene (6 bases). V was shortened by 4 bases and J by 3 bases, with 7 bases between the two germline ends. This CDR3 spans 12 amino acids. The germline V gene has CDR1 SNHLY and CDR2 FYNNEI. CDR3 sequence: CASSVQGYEQYF. CDR3 in DNA: TGTGCCAGCAGTGTACAGGGCTACGAGCAGTACTTC.

The chain couples TRBV15 to TRBJ2-2, with 8 positions matching TRBD1. Germline CDR1 is LNHNV and CDR2 is YYDKDF (reference sequence). This CDR3 is 15 amino acids long. Trimming at V came to 4 bases and at J to 4 bases, leaving 5 bases not matched to a gene. As DNA, the CDR3 is TGTGCCACCAGCATTGGCCAGGGGGCCACCGGGGAGCTGTTTTTT. Its protein product is CATSIGQGATGELFF.

This clone was detected once. Other DNA sequences in this sample translate to the same CDR3. This chain connects TRBV18 to TRBJ2-5, with D hard to call. V was clipped by 5 bases and J by 2 bases, with 3 bases between them. The CDR3 is made up of 11 amino acids. Per germline, CDR1 KGHSH and CDR2 LQKENI. CDR3 nucleotide sequence: TGTGCCAGCTCATCGCAAGAGACCCAGTACTTC. Protein: CASSSQETQYF.

As regards this clone: This specimen includes other DNA sequences encoding the same CDR3. The chain joins TRBV5-4 to TRBJ2-7; 9 bases map to TRBD1. The V segment lost 1 base and the J segment 1 base; nucleotides outside the gene matches: 3. The germline V gene encodes CDR1 SGHNT and CDR2 YYREEE (reference sequence). The CDR3 is 15 amino acids. CDR3 bases: TGTGCCAGCAGCTTGCCCGGGACAGGGTCCTACGAGCAGTACTTC. It codes for CASSLPGTGSYEQYF.

CDR3 sequence (DNA): TGCGCCAGCAGCCAGGGACAGGGGCTCCGGAACACTGAAGCTTTCTTT. Amino acids: CASSQGQGLRNTEAFF. V usage is TRBV5-1 and J usage is TRBJ1-1; 10 nucleotides line up with TRBD1. Germline V gene sequence: CDR1 SGHRS, CDR2 YFSETQ. The V gene end was trimmed by 4 bases and the J gene end by 1 base; junction bases not matched to a gene: 7. The CDR3 loop spans 16 amino acids.

The chain combines TRBV30 with TRBJ2-4, with TRBD2 matching over 14 bases. CDR3 size: 15 residues. The germline V gene has CDR1 GTSNPN and CDR2 SVGIG (reference sequence). V gave up 2 bases and J gave up 6 bases; unmatched junction bases: 3. In nucleotides, the CDR3 is TGTGCCTGGAGTAGACTAGCGGGGGGGACAAACATTCAGTACTTC. Protein sequence: CAWSRLAGGTNIQYF.

The table lists this clone with a count of one. The chain recombines TRBV7-6 with TRBJ2-2; no reliable D call. The germline V and J ends were trimmed by 4 bases and 5 bases, with 17 bases remaining between them. CDR1 SGHVS and CDR2 FNYEAQ come from the germline V gene. The length of the CDR3 is 16 residues. The CDR3 DNA reads TGTGCCAGCAGCTCCCCATTCCGCGGTTGGACCGGGGAGCTGTTTTTT. Its protein product is CASSSPFRGWTGELFF.

The chain recombines TRBV6-4 with TRBJ1-6; D unresolved. Trimming cost V 4 bases and J 3 bases, with 4 bases left between them. CDR3 length: 13 amino acids. CDR1 is MRHNA, CDR2 SNTAGT, per germline. CDR3 sequence (DNA): TGTGCCAGCAGTGCAGACTATAATTCACCCCTCCACTTT. Protein sequence: CASSADYNSPLHF.

The chain links TRBV30 to TRBJ1-1, with a tentative D call TRBD1 (6 bases). The germline CDR1 and CDR2 sequences are GTSNPN and SVGIG (reference sequence). Between the trimmed V and J ends, which lost 4 bases and 1 base, there was a span of 10 bases. The CDR3 spans 13 residues. DNA for the CDR3: TGTGCCTGGACAGGGGTAAAGAACACTGAAGCTTTCTTT. Its protein product is CAWTGVKNTEAFF.

The chain combines TRBV4-1 with TRBJ1-5; D is possibly TRBD1 (5 bases). V lost 0 bases and J 3 bases, leaving 15 bases between the germline ends. The CDR3 extends over 17 amino acids. Germline loops: CDR1 MGHRA, CDR2 YSYEKL. This CDR3 is CASSQERIGTPNQPQHF. CDR3 in DNA: TGCGCCAGCAGCCAAGAACGCATAGGGACTCCCAATCAGCCCCAGCATTTT.

This clone was recorded once. This chain links TRBV9 with TRBJ1-5; D not resolved. The CDR3 has 14 amino acids. Germline CDR1 is SGDLS and CDR2 is YYNGEE. Trimming took 3 bases from V and 0 from J, leaving 7 bases between them. CDR3 region: CASSGGISNQPQHF. The CDR3 bases are TGTGCCAGCAGCGGAGGCATTAGCAATCAGCCCCAGCATTTT.

The chain links TRBV25-1 to TRBJ2-5; 11 bases align to TRBD1. The CDR3 spans 15 residues. J lost 5 bases, V lost 1 base, and 3 bases had no gene match. From germline, CDR1 is MGHDK and CDR2 SYGVNS. The CDR3 region is CASSESGQGGETQYF. In nucleotides, the CDR3 is TGTGCCAGCAGTGAATCGGGACAGGGGGGGGAGACCCAGTACTTC.

This sequence joins TRBV3-1 (or the pseudogene TRBV3-2) and TRBJ2-5; 9 nucleotides align to TRBD2. The CDR3 consists of 17 residues. Germline values: CDR1 LGHDT, CDR2 YNNKEL (reference sequence). Trimming took 0 bases from V and 7 from J; bases not matched to a gene: 12. The CDR3 DNA follows: TGTGCCAGCAGCCAAGATGGCATCCCCAGAGCGGGGGGGACCCAGTACTTC. It encodes CASSQDGIPRAGGTQYF.